This T cell receptor beta chain is drawn from a study of Graves' ophthalmopathy and Graves' hyperthyroidism. Across the study: Hyperthyroidism showing no ophthalmopathy within 18 months of follow-up was stable. General study points: Blood also carried most expanded thyroid clonotypes exceeding 0.001 frequency. This model predicted ophthalmopathy progression (sensitivity 70.59%, specificity approximately 77%).

This clonotype appeared once. The antigen is unknown. This CDR3 region has 13 residues. Germline lookup yields CDR1 SQVTM and CDR2 ANQGSEA. With 7 bases removed from V and 5 bases from J, the gap between germline ends came to 16 bases. The TCR beta CDR3 regions underwent amplification from RNA transcripts. First-round RT-PCR relied on HTBI primers, and a second-round multiplex PCR came next. MiXCR was run by TCRdb on the multiplex PCR reads, yielding one entry per CDR3 protein. Of approximately 1.2 million distinct CDR3 sequences listed, approximately 35% are singletons. The sequenced sample consisted of peripheral blood or thyroid tissue (not recorded which). The TCR comes from an adult man with Graves' hyperthyroidism. The chain uses TRBV29-1 and TRBJ2-3; D perhaps matches TRBD2 (7 bases). The CDR3 DNA is TGCAGCGGGGAGGGGGGGGGGGTAGATACGCAGTATTTT. Translating gives CSGEGGGVDTQYF.